A single T cell receptor beta chain is shown here with its context. Study members were between roughly 18 and 89 years old and lived in 25 or so US regions. Participants' own reports of clinical history determined their cohort assignment. Resolution of symptoms, clearance, or two negative PCRs was present in recovered Cohort 3 donors. V shed 0 bases and J shed 2 bases, with 21 bases lying between them. Germline CDR1 and CDR2: SGHRS and YFSETQ. CDR3 length: 20 residues. The data are from a study of blood T cell repertoires in COVID-19. As originally analysed: Cell counts per sample came from amplifying reference gene primers. The table came from immunoSEQ multiplex PCR; TCRdb's copy has only in-frame clones and leaves some out. Clonal size and the V and J genes are those of that table, whereas D and trimming came from the DNA. This table holds approximately 250,000 clones, about 89% found once.

This receptor was identified in a woman in her twenties or thirties who had recovered from COVID-19. Sequenced material: PBMCs or T cells enriched from blood (not recorded which). The chain couples TRBV5-1 to TRBJ2-6; the D gene is possibly TRBD1 (6 bases). As DNA, the CDR3 is TGCGCCAGCAGCTTGGGGTTGTCCGGACAGAGGGTGACTGGGGCCAACGTCCTGACTTTC. As protein: CASSLGLSGQRVTGANVLTF.